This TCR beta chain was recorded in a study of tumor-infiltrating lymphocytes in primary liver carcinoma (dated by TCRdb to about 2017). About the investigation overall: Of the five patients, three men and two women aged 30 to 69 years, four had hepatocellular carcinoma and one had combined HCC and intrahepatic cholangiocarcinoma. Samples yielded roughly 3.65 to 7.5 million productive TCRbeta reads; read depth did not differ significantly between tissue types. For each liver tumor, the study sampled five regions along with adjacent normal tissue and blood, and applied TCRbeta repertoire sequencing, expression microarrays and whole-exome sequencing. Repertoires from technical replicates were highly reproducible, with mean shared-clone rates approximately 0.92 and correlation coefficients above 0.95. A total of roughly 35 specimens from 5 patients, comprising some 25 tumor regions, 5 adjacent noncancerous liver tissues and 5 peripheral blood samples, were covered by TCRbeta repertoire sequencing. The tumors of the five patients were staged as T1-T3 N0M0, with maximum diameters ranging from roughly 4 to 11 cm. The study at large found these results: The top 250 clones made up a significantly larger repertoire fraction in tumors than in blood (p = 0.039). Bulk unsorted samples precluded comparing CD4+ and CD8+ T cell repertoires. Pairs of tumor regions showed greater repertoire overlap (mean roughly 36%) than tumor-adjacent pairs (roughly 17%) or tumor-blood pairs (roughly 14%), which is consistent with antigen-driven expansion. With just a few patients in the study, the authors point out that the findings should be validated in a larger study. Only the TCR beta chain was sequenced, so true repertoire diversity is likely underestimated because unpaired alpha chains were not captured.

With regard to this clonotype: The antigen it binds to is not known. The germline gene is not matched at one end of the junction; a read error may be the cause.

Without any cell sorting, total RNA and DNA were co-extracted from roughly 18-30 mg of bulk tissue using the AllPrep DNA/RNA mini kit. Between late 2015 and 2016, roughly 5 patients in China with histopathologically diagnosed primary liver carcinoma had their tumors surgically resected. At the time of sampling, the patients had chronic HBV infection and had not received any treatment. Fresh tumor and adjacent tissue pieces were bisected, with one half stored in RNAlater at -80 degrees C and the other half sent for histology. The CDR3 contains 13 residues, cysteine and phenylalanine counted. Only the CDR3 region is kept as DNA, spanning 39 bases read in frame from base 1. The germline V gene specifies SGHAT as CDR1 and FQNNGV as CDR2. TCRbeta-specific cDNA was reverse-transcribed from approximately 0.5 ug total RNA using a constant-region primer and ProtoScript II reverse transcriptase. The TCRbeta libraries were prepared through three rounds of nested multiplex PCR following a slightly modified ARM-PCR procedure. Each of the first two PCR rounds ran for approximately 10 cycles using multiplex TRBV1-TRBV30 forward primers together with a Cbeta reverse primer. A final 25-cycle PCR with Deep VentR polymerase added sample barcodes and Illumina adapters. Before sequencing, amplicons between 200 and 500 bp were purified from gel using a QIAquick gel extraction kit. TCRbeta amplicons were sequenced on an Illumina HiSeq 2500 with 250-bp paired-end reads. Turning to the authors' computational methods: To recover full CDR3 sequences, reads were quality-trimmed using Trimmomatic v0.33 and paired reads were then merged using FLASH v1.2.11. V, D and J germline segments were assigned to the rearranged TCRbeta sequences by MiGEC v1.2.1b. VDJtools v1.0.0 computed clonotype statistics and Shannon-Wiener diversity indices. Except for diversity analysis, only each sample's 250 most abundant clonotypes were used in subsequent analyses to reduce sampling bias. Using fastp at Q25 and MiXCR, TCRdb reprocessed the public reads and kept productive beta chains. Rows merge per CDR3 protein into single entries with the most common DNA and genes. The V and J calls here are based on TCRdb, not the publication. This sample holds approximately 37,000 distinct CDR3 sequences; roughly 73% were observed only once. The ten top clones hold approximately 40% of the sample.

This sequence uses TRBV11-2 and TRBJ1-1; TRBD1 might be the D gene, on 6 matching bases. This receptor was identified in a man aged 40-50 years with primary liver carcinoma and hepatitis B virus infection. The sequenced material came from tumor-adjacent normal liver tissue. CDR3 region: CASSLHTGYNTFF. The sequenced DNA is TGTGCCAGCAGTTTACATACAGGGTATAATACTTTCTTC.